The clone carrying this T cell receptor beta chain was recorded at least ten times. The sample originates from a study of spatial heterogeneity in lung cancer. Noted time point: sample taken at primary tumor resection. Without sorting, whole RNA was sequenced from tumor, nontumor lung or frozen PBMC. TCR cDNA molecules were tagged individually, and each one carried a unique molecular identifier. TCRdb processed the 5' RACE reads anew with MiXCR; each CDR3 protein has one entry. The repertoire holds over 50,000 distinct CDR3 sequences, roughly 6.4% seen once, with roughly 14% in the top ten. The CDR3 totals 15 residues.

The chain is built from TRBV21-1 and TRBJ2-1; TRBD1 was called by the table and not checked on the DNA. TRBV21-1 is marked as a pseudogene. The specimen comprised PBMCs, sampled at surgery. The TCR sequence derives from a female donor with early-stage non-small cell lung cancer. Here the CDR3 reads CASSKGPWTNNEQFF. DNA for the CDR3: TGTGCCAGCAGCAAGGGACCTTGGACGAACAATGAGCAGTTCTTC.